These 24 T cell receptor beta chains share one sample of origin, sequenced in a study of Graves' ophthalmopathy and Graves' hyperthyroidism (dated by TCRdb to 2016 to 2019). TCRdb shows the sequencer as Illumina HiSeq 2000. For repertoire sequencing, TCR beta CDR3 regions were amplified from RNA transcripts. HTBI primers and the Qiagen OneStep RT-PCR kit were used in a first-round RT-PCR, which was followed by a second-round multiplex PCR, size selection and purification. In TCRdb, the public reads were trimmed at Q25 with fastp and aligned with MiXCR, with productive beta chains retained. Identical CDR3 proteins give one entry, which carries the most common genes and DNA. The sample yields 300,000 to 400,000 distinct CDR3 sequences; 17% were counted once. The top ten clonotypes cover 10% to 15% of the sample. Sequencing was carried out using peripheral blood. The origin of the receptors is an adult man with Graves' ophthalmopathy.

This clonotype was seen at least ten times. Written as DNA, the CDR3 is TGCAGCGTTGAGGGACTAGCGGGTCTCTACGAGCAGTACTTC. Amino acids: CSVEGLAGLYEQYF. J is TRBJ2-7 and V is TRBV29-1, with 12 bases matching TRBD2. With 3 bases clipped from V and 3 bases from J, the junction kept 3 bases outside the gene matches. The germline gives CDR1 SQVTM, CDR2 ANQGSEA. The CDR3 loop spans 14 amino acids.

Many counts were recorded for this clonotype. This sequence joins TRBV4-1 and TRBJ1-2; D may be TRBD1 (6 bases). The ends were cut back, 1 base at V and 4 bases at J, with 10 bases in the middle. Germline CDR1 is MGHRA and CDR2 is YSYEKL. The CDR3 runs 14 residues. CDR3 DNA: TGCGCCAGCAGCCAAGTAAGGACAGTCTATGGCTACACCTTC. This sequence encodes CASSQVRTVYGYTF.

This clonotype came up once. The rearrangement links TRBV28 to TRBJ2-5; D might be TRBD2 (5 bases). Trimming left V 7 bases short and J 2 bases short, with 14 bases between. The CDR3 covers 14 residues. In germline, CDR1 is MDHEN, CDR2 SYDVKM. The CDR3 sequence: CASTLAPGQETQYF. CDR3 bases: TGTGCCAGCACCCTAGCCCCCGGACAAGAGACCCAGTACTTC.

There are many counts of this clonotype. V is TRBV7-6 and J is TRBJ1-1, with D unresolved. Trimming took off 5 bases at V and 6 bases at J, with 19 bases between the two ends. CDR1 is SGHVS, CDR2 FNYEAQ, per germline. The CDR3 is made up of 15 amino acids. CDR3 in DNA: TGTGCCAGCAGCCTCCTTAATTTGGGGAGAGCTGAAGCTTTCTTT. This translates into CASSLLNLGRAEAFF.

Ten or more counts support this clonotype. The J gene is TRBJ2-5, the V gene TRBV2, with TRBD1 identical over 9 bases. Germline CDR1 is SNHLY and CDR2 is FYNNEI. CDR3 length: 13 amino acids. V shed 6 bases, J shed 4 bases, and the junction held 3 bases outside the gene matches. The CDR3: CASRDRGLETQYF. DNA of the CDR3: TGTGCCAGCAGGGACAGGGGCCTAGAGACCCAGTACTTC.

This clonotype was found many times. The rearrangement uses TRBV11-2 and TRBJ1-6, with D perhaps TRBD1 (5 bases). The germline V gene encodes CDR1 SGHAT and CDR2 FQNNGV. The V and J ends lost 5 bases and 7 bases respectively, with 9 bases between them. This CDR3 region has 13 residues. The CDR3 sequence is CASSLDRNSPLHF. CDR3 nucleotides: TGTGCCAGCAGCCTCGACAGAAATTCACCCCTCCACTTT.

This clonotype was seen at least ten times. This chain connects TRBV19 to TRBJ1-6; 9 bases line up with TRBD1. Germline V gives CDR1 LNHDA, CDR2 SQIVND (reference sequence). The CDR3 length is 18 residues. V shed 6 bases and J 6 bases; nucleotides not matched to a gene: 15. As DNA, the CDR3 is TGTGCCAGTAGGATCGCACCGGGACAGGGACCTTTTAATTCACCCCTCCACTTT. Protein product: CASRIAPGQGPFNSPLHF.

This clonotype appeared many times. V is TRBV6-5 and J is TRBJ1-6; 9 bases line up with TRBD1. With V trimmed by 6 bases and J by 10 bases, 7 bases remained unmatched. In germline, CDR1 is MNHEY, CDR2 SVGAGI. The CDR3 totals 14 residues. The CDR3 reads CASRGTGKGSPLHF. CDR3 sequence (DNA): TGTGCCAGCAGGGGGACAGGGAAGGGGTCACCCCTCCACTTT.

This clonotype was observed many times. This chain links TRBV5-1 with TRBJ2-7; a weak D match, TRBD2 (6 bases). Trimming cost V 0 bases and J 0 bases, with 10 bases left between them. CDR3 length: 15 residues. The germline gives CDR1 SGHRS, CDR2 YFSETQ. The CDR3 DNA sequence: TGCGCCAGCAGCTTGGCGGCGGGGAACTCCTACGAGCAGTACTTC. Its translation is CASSLAAGNSYEQYF. Complete variable domain (other parts from reference TRBV5-1 and TRBJ2-7): KAGVTQTPRYLIKTRGQQVTLSCSPISGHRSVSWYQQTPGQGLQFLFEYFSETQRNKGNFPGRFSGRQFSNSRSEMNVSTLELGDSALYLCASSLAAGNSYEQYFGPGTRLTVT.

This clonotype came up many times. The gene calls are TRBV11-2 and TRBJ2-7; D might be TRBD2 (5 bases). Trimming removed 1 base at V and 1 base at J, with 17 bases between. Germline CDR1 and CDR2: SGHAT and FQNNGV. The CDR3 is 17 amino acids. CDR3 nucleotide sequence: TGTGCCAGCAGCTTAGTCCAGGCGGGCCTCGGATCCTACGAGCAGTACTTC. It is translated as CASSLVQAGLGSYEQYF.

This clonotype was seen ten or more times. The genes are TRBV19 and TRBJ1-5; D gene unclear. Between the trimmed V and J ends, which lost 3 bases and 6 bases, there was a span of 12 bases. Germline V gene lookup returns CDR1 LNHDA and CDR2 SQIVND (reference sequence). CDR3 length: 14 amino acids. CDR3 sequence: CASSIRGMSQPQHF. CDR3 DNA sequence: TGTGCCAGTAGTATTCGTGGCATGTCTCAGCCCCAGCATTTT.

This chain uses TRBV30 with TRBJ1-2; TRBD1 matches 11 bases. The CDR3 runs to 16 residues. Germline trimming cut 4 bases from V and 8 bases from J; bases unmatched to any gene: 15. The germline V gene encodes CDR1 GTSNPN and CDR2 SVGIG (reference sequence). The CDR3, as DNA: TGTGCCTGGATTCCTACGGCCGGGACAGGGGGTAGAGGCTACACCTTC. Amino acids: CAWIPTAGTGGRGYTF. The complete variable domain, with remaining parts taken from reference TRBV30 and TRBJ1-2, reads SQTIHQWPATLVQPVGSPLSLECTVEGTSNPNLYWYRQAAGRGLQLLFYSVGIGQISSEVPQNLSASRPQDRQFILSSKKLLLSDSGFYLCAWIPTAGTGGRGYTFGSGTRLTVV.

This clonotype has ten or more counts. The rearrangement uses TRBV6-5 and TRBJ1-5; D gene uncertain. From germline, CDR1 is MNHEY and CDR2 SVGAGI. CDR3 length: 17 amino acids. Trimming stripped 1 base from V and 3 bases from J, with 16 bases between. The CDR3 DNA is TGTGCCAGCAGTTACTGGGTTTCTGGACCGACCAATCAGCCCCAGCATTTT. This sequence encodes CASSYWVSGPTNQPQHF.

Ten or more counts support this clonotype. The chain combines TRBV7-2 with TRBJ1-6; 12 nucleotides align to TRBD1. There are 16 residues in the CDR3. Trimming at V came to 5 bases and at J to 14 bases, leaving 13 bases not matched to a gene. In germline, CDR1 is SGHTA, CDR2 FQGNSA. CDR3 protein: CASSARGTGGGWALHF. The CDR3 DNA follows: TGTGCCAGCAGCGCACGTGGGACAGGGGGCGGGTGGGCCCTCCACTTT.

The sample holds many counts of this clonotype. DNA for the CDR3: TGTGCCACTAGCCGAGGGGTGAACACTGAAGCTTTCTTT. This translates into CATSRGVNTEAFF. This sequence joins TRBV6-5 and TRBJ1-1; TRBD1 is a possible D gene (5 bases). Germline CDR1 and CDR2: MNHEY and SVGAGI. The CDR3 has 13 residues. V lost 10 bases and J 0 bases, leaving 12 bases between the germline ends.

The table lists this clonotype with a count of one. The chain uses TRBV7-9 and TRBJ1-2; no clear D gene. Trimming took off 2 bases at V and 2 bases at J, with 12 bases between the two ends. Germline V lookup: CDR1 SEHNR, CDR2 FQNEAQ (reference sequence). The length of the CDR3 is 15 residues. The CDR3 nucleotides are TGTGCCAGCAGCTTACCGGAGGGAGTAAACTATGGCTACACCTTC. Its translation is CASSLPEGVNYGYTF.

This clonotype was recorded many times. V usage is TRBV28 and J usage is TRBJ1-2; D ambiguous. Germline V lookup: CDR1 MDHEN, CDR2 SYDVKM. Trimming took 6 bases from V and 5 from J, leaving 22 bases between them. This CDR3 has 16 amino acids. The CDR3 loop reads CASSRSGFPWGYGYTF. CDR3 in DNA: TGTGCCAGCAGCAGATCAGGCTTCCCTTGGGGTTATGGCTACACCTTC.

This clonotype was detected ten times or more. A much larger clone lies one base from this, so it may be a read error. The gene calls are TRBV24-1 and TRBJ2-5, with 12 bases lining up with TRBD2. The CDR3 loop spans 16 amino acids. Germline CDR1 and CDR2: KGHDR and SFDVKD. The ends lost 5 bases at V and 5 bases at J; junction bases unmatched: 8. The CDR3 bases are TGTGCCACCAGTGGTTCCAGACTAGCGGGAGTGGAGACCCAGTACTTC. This sequence encodes CATSGSRLAGVETQYF.

There are many counts of this clonotype. The rearrangement joins TRBV18 to TRBJ2-5; D not certain. The CDR3 sequence is 15 residues long. The V end was cut by 3 bases, the J end by 0 bases, with 11 bases between. Per the germline V gene, CDR1 is KGHSH and CDR2 is LQKENI. The CDR3 loop reads CASSPPSDYQETQYF. DNA of the CDR3: TGTGCCAGCTCACCGCCCTCCGACTACCAAGAGACCCAGTACTTC. Full variable domain (remainder filled in from reference TRBV18 and TRBJ2-5): NAGVMQNPRHLVRRRGQEARLRCSPMKGHSHVYWYRQLPEEGLKFMVYLQKENIIDESGMPKERFSAEFPKEGPSILRIQQVVRGDSAAYFCASSPPSDYQETQYFGPGTRLLVL.

This rearrangement joins TRBV6-5 to TRBJ2-6, with D uncertain. The CDR3 is 15 residues long. Trimming shortened V by 4 bases and J by 0 bases, and 7 bases separated the two germline ends. CDR1 is MNHEY and CDR2 is SVGAGI in the germline V gene. DNA of the CDR3: TGTGCCAGCAGTTCAGACTCCTCTGGGGCCAACGTCCTGACTTTC. Translated: CASSSDSSGANVLTF.

This clonotype showed up many times. V usage is TRBV12-3 or TRBV12-4 and J usage is TRBJ2-7; 7 nucleotides line up with TRBD2. This CDR3 region has 16 residues. Trimming removed 6 bases from V and 1 base from J; junction bases left unmatched: 12. Written as DNA, the CDR3 is TGTGCCAGCAGCCCGTTTGGTAGCGGGCTTTCCTACGAGCAGTACTTC. This translates into CASSPFGSGLSYEQYF.

The chain has TRBV18 and TRBJ2-4, with D perhaps given as TRBD1 or TRBD2 (5 bases each). The CDR3 consists of 17 residues. CDR1 is KGHSH, CDR2 LQKENI, per germline. Trimming took off 0 bases at V and 9 bases at J, with 21 bases between the two ends. The CDR3 sequence: CASSPPLGTELRGIQYF. In DNA form, the CDR3 reads TGTGCCAGCTCACCACCGTTGGGGACCGAGCTCCGGGGCATTCAGTACTTC.

This chain connects TRBV6-5 to TRBJ2-7; 12 bases are a match to TRBD2. V dropped 4 bases and J dropped 10; count of bases not matched to a gene: 8. This CDR3 region has 14 residues. The V gene's germline CDR1 is MNHEY and CDR2 SVGAGI. This chain's CDR3 is CASSSTSGSRGQYF. The CDR3 DNA follows: TGTGCCAGCAGTTCGACTAGCGGGAGTAGAGGCCAGTACTTC.

This clonotype was recorded many times. The chain uses TRBV30 and TRBJ2-5; D may match TRBD1 or TRBD2 (5 bases each). The V gene lost 5 bases and the J gene lost 6 bases, with 19 bases spanning the gap. CDR3 length: 14 residues. The germline gives CDR1 GTSNPN, CDR2 SVGIG (reference sequence). The CDR3 coding sequence is TGTGCCTGGTACCGGGACGGCGAGCGTCAGACCCAGTACTTC. Translating it yields CAWYRDGERQTQYF.